One sample yielded the 21 T cell receptor beta chains listed below, sequenced in a study of cytomegalovirus exposure and HLA in healthy donors. The PCR had 60 Vbeta and 13 Jbeta primers. Sequencing used immunoSEQ multiplex PCR; TCRdb keeps in-frame clones, though not all of them. In the table there are around 150,000 clones, about 82% of which are singletons. The sequenced sample was PBMCs. The source of these receptors is a male donor in good health and CMV-seronegative.

This chain joins TRBV6-1 and TRBJ2-2; 10 nucleotides match TRBD1. The J segment lost 6 bases and the V segment lost 6 bases, leaving 1 base of the junction unmatched. The CDR3 loop spans 13 amino acids. Germline V gene lookup returns CDR1 MNHNS and CDR2 SASEGT. The CDR3 sequence is CASRGQGAGELFF. Written as DNA, the CDR3 is TGTGCCAGCAGAGGACAGGGGGCCGGGGAGCTGTTTTTT.

The chain is built from TRBV6-6 and TRBJ1-2; D possibly corresponds to TRBD1 (6 bases). Germline CDR1 reads MNHNY; CDR2 reads SVGAGI (reference sequence). V was shortened by 6 bases and J by 7 bases, with 24 bases between the two germline ends. The length of the CDR3 is 16 residues. CDR3 sequence reads: CASSPNRDRQAGGYTF. CDR3 sequence (DNA): TGTGCCAGCAGCCCCAACCGTGACAGGCAGGCTGGTGGCTACACCTTC.

This clone was observed a handful of times. V and J are TRBV11-3 and TRBJ2-7; D remains unclear. The CDR3 length is 12 residues. V lost 5 bases and J 0 bases, leaving 5 bases between the germline ends. Germline lookup yields CDR1 SGHNT and CDR2 YENEEA. CDR3 in amino acids: CASSSSSYEQYF. The CDR3 coding sequence is TGTGCCAGCAGCAGTAGCTCCTACGAGCAGTACTTC.

A note on this clone: Other DNA variants within this sample encode the same CDR3. V is TRBV7-2 and J is TRBJ1-2; no definite D call. The CDR3 sequence is 14 residues long. Germline V gene lookup returns CDR1 SGHTA and CDR2 FQGNSA. Trimming shortened V by 6 bases and J by 2 bases, and 13 bases separated the two germline ends. This chain's CDR3 is CASSPEGGNYGYTF. The DNA for the CDR3 is TGTGCCAGCAGTCCCGAGGGTGGGAACTATGGCTACACCTTC.

The chain is built from TRBV18 and TRBJ1-5, with D perhaps TRBD1 (6 bases). Trimming left V 6 bases short and J 7 bases short, with 13 bases between. This CDR3 is 13 amino acids long. Germline V gives CDR1 KGHSH, CDR2 LQKENI. The chain's CDR3 is CASSYRAQQPQHF. Here the CDR3 DNA reads TGTGCCAGCTCGTACAGGGCCCAACAGCCCCAGCATTTT.

The CDR3 loop is CASSVGGGPGETQYF. The CDR3 DNA reads as TGTGCCAGCAGCGTAGGAGGGGGACCGGGGGAGACCCAGTACTTC. V is TRBV9 and J is TRBJ2-5, with D possibly being TRBD1 (6 bases). The CDR3 is 15 residues long. The V end lost 0 bases, the J end lost 5 bases, and 14 bases lay between the germline ends. Germline values: CDR1 SGDLS, CDR2 YYNGEE.

The V call is TRBV5-1, the J call TRBJ1-1, with a tentative D call TRBD1 (5 bases). There are 14 residues in the CDR3. Germline lookup yields CDR1 SGHRS and CDR2 YFSETQ. The V and J ends lost 0 bases and 6 bases respectively, with 12 bases between them. CDR3 residues: CASSLVVRDSEAFF. The CDR3 DNA reads as TGCGCCAGCAGCTTGGTTGTCAGGGATTCTGAAGCTTTCTTT.

This rearrangement joins TRBV18 to TRBJ1-6, with a tentative D call TRBD1 (5 bases). Germline CDR1 and CDR2: KGHSH and LQKENI. Trimming removed 2 bases from V and 1 base from J, with 15 bases in between. This CDR3 spans 18 amino acids. The CDR3 loop is CASSPVSQGGSYNSPLHF. DNA for the CDR3: TGTGCCAGCTCACCAGTCTCTCAGGGAGGTTCCTATAATTCACCCCTCCACTTT.

This chain connects TRBV18 to TRBJ1-5, with TRBD1 identical over 7 bases. Losses at the gene ends were 0 bases for V and 11 bases for J; bases not matched to a gene: 7. Per the germline V gene, CDR1 is KGHSH and CDR2 is LQKENI. The CDR3 sequence is 14 residues long. CDR3 residues: CASSPPGQSGAQHF. The CDR3 DNA follows: TGTGCCAGCTCACCACCGGGACAGTCGGGTGCCCAGCATTTT.

The chain combines TRBV5-1 with TRBJ2-5; maybe TRBD1 (5 bases). CDR1 is SGHRS and CDR2 is YFSETQ in the germline V gene. The germline V and J ends were trimmed by 0 bases and 3 bases, with 6 bases remaining between them. The CDR3 is 13 amino acids. DNA for the CDR3: TGCGCCAGCAGCTTGGGACAGAAAGAGACCCAGTACTTC. It specifies CASSLGQKETQYF.

This chain joins TRBV5-1 and TRBJ1-6, with D uncertain. CDR1 and CDR2 (germline): SGHRS, YFSETQ. This CDR3 contains 14 residues. The V and J ends lost 2 bases and 10 bases respectively, with 13 bases between them. The CDR3 reads CASSLLETSSPLHF. CDR3 in DNA: TGCGCCAGCAGCTTACTCGAGACAAGCTCACCCCTCCACTTT.

This rearrangement joins TRBV7-6 to TRBJ2-5; a weak D match, TRBD2 (5 bases). Near its end, the DNA agrees better with TRBJ2-7, so the J call may be wrong. The CDR3 is 16 residues long. Per germline, CDR1 SGHVS and CDR2 FNYEAQ. CDR3 nucleotide sequence: TGTGCCAGCAGCTTAGTCTCGCTCGGGGTAAGCGGCGAGCAGTACTTC. Translated, it gives CASSLVSLGVSGEQYF.

V is TRBV6-5 and J is TRBJ1-2, with 8 bases lining up with TRBD1. This CDR3 region has 14 residues. CDR1 and CDR2 from the germline V gene are MNHEY and SVGAGI. The V segment lost 6 bases and the J segment 7 bases; nucleotides outside the gene matches: 10. CDR3 DNA sequence: TGTGCCAGCAGCGGGTTGGGCAGGGGGCGTGGCTACACCTTC. Its translation is CASSGLGRGRGYTF.

This chain uses TRBV4-3 with TRBJ2-5, with 12 nucleotides matching TRBD2. The DNA end is more similar to TRBJ2-7, so the J call may be wrong. The CDR3 has 15 amino acids. The germline V gene encodes CDR1 LGHNA and CDR2 YSLEER. The CDR3 region has the DNA TGCGCCAGCAGCCAAGACGGGACTAGCGGGTACGAGCAGTACTTC. Residues: CASSQDGTSGYEQYF.

This clone was seen more than once but under ten times. The DNA of the CDR3 is TGCGCCAGCAGTCAACGACTAGCGGGGGGGCTAGATGAGCAGTTCTTC. The encoded protein is CASSQRLAGGLDEQFF. The J gene is TRBJ2-1, the V gene TRBV23-1, with 14 bases aligning to TRBD2. TRBV23-1 falls under the ORF class, with uncertain function. The CDR3 totals 16 residues. Trimming cost V 2 bases and J 8 bases; bases outside gene matches: 5.

This rearrangement joins TRBV28 to TRBJ2-1; tentatively, D is TRBD2 (6 bases). This CDR3 is built from 13 residues. V lost 5 bases and J lost 9, with 14 bases in between. Looked up from germline, CDR1 is MDHEN and CDR2 is SYDVKM. The CDR3 DNA follows: TGTGCCAGCAGTCGAATAGGGCGGGGTGAGCAGTTCTTC. Its translation: CASSRIGRGEQFF.

This chain links TRBV5-1 with TRBJ1-4; possible D gene TRBD1, 5 bases. Germline V gene data show CDR1 as SGHRS and CDR2 as YFSETQ. This CDR3 comprises 16 residues. V was cut by 4 bases and J by 4 bases, with 17 bases left in between. CDR3 bases: TGCGCCAGCAGCCCGGGGGACCCGGGCCTTAATGAAAAACTGTTTTTT. It is translated as CASSPGDPGLNEKLFF.

The chain uses TRBV18 and TRBJ1-1; 7 bases line up with TRBD1. The germline gives CDR1 KGHSH, CDR2 LQKENI. There are 15 residues in the CDR3. Trimming took 3 bases from V and 0 from J; bases not matched to a gene: 4. Here the CDR3 reads CASSPPTGMNTEAFF. The DNA of the CDR3 is TGTGCCAGCTCACCTCCGACAGGGATGAACACTGAAGCTTTCTTT.

The chain joins TRBV9 to TRBJ2-1; 9 bases line up with TRBD2. CDR3 size: 16 residues. V trimming: 4 bases; J trimming: 1 base; junction bases outside the gene matches: 6. CDR1 SGDLS and CDR2 YYNGEE come from the germline V gene. The CDR3 spells CASSPLAGESYNEQFF. The CDR3 nucleotides are TGTGCCAGCAGCCCCTTAGCGGGAGAGTCCTACAATGAGCAGTTCTTC.

In regard to this clone: Compared with germline, one end of the junction differs, possibly owing to a read error. V usage is TRBV7-2 and J usage is TRBJ1-6; D unclear. Germline CDR1 and CDR2: SGHTA and FQGNSA. The CDR3 length is 16 residues. The CDR3 reads CASSLAVSSYNSPLHF. CDR3 sequence (DNA): TGTGCCAGCAGTTTAGCAGTGAGCTCCTATAATTCACCCCTCCACTTT.

The genes are TRBV2 and TRBJ2-1, with D tentatively TRBD2 (7 bases). V gave up 8 bases and J gave up 5 bases, with 16 bases separating them. The CDR3 extends over 14 amino acids. Germline assignment: CDR1 SNHLY and CDR2 FYNNEI. The CDR3 nucleotides are TGTGCCAGCCTGGGAGGGGGTCCAGACAATGAGCAGTTCTTC. Its protein product is CASLGGGPDNEQFF. Full variable domain (rest looked up from reference TRBV2 and TRBJ2-1): EPEVTQTPSHQVTQMGQEVILRCVPISNHLYFYWYRQILGQKVEFLVSFYNNEISEKSEIFDDQFSVERPDGSNFTLKIRSTKLEDSAMYFCASLGGGPDNEQFFGPGTRLTVL.